This entry lists 21 T cell receptor beta chains sequenced from one sample in a study of spatial heterogeneity in lung cancer (dated by TCRdb to between 2018 and 2021). Library generation was performed with 5' RACE. Sequenced on a NextSeq 500. TCRdb reanalyzed the raw reads on its own, using fastp at Q25 for trimming and MiXCR for clone calling, and kept in-frame beta chains. Each record represents a unique CDR3 protein, reported with the most common genes and DNA among its rows. This sample has roughly 19,000 distinct CDR3 sequences in its table, and under 10% of those were observed once. The top ten clones comprise less than 30% of the sample. These TCRs' antigens remain unknown. The study at large found these results: The tumor nonsynonymous mutation count correlated with the number of expanded intratumoral alpha and beta TCRs.

The intended sense of this specimen's time point label: sample taken at primary tumor resection. The material was lung tumor tissue, obtained at surgery. Every receptor here comes from a male donor with early-stage non-small cell lung cancer.

This clonotype has ten or more counts. This sequence joins TRBV27 and TRBJ1-2; 8 positions agree with TRBD1. The CDR3 totals 15 residues. CDR1 is MNHEY and CDR2 is SMNVEV in the germline V gene (reference sequence). V shed 7 bases and J 2 bases; nucleotides not matched to a gene: 9. The CDR3 nucleotides are TGTGCCAGCACCCCTTTAGGGACAGGAAACTATGGCTACACCTTC. This codes for CASTPLGTGNYGYTF.

The chain combines TRBV30 with TRBJ1-3; D gene ambiguous. This CDR3 is built from 15 residues. Trimming pared 2 bases from V and 0 bases from J, leaving 11 bases between. Germline V gene sequence: CDR1 GTSNPN, CDR2 SVGIG (reference sequence). In DNA, the CDR3 is TGTGCCTGGAGTTATTTCGCGAGCTCTGGAAACACCATATATTTT. It encodes CAWSYFASSGNTIYF. Variable domain in full (rest from reference TRBV30 and TRBJ1-3): SQTIHQWPATLVQPVGSPLSLECTVEGTSNPNLYWYRQAAGRGLQLLFYSVGIGQISSEVPQNLSASRPQDRQFILSSKKLLLSDSGFYLCAWSYFASSGNTIYFGEGSWLTVV.

This sequence joins TRBV27 and TRBJ2-3; TRBD2 matches 10 bases. Germline V gene lookup returns CDR1 MNHEY and CDR2 SMNVEV (reference sequence). V shed 5 bases and J 4 bases; nucleotides not matched to a gene: 9. The CDR3 extends over 16 amino acids. The CDR3 coding sequence is TGTGCCAGCAGTCCCCAGCGGGGGGGGAGCTCAGATACGCAGTATTTT. Translating gives CASSPQRGGSSDTQYF.

In its sample, this clonotype was seen many times. V and J are TRBV5-1 and TRBJ1-3; no definite D call. Trimming stripped 4 bases from V and 2 bases from J, with 7 bases between. CDR3 length: 13 residues. Germline CDR1 SGHRS, CDR2 YFSETQ. CDR3: CASSSQTGNTIYF. Here the CDR3 DNA reads TGCGCCAGCAGCAGCCAGACTGGAAACACCATATATTTT.

This clonotype has ten or more counts. V is TRBV5-4 and J is TRBJ2-2; no firm D call. The germline gives CDR1 SGHNT, CDR2 YYREEE (reference sequence). The CDR3 contains 15 residues. Trimming left V 0 bases short and J 4 bases short, with 10 bases between. The CDR3 spells CASSLDFVGTGELFF. The CDR3 nucleotides are TGTGCCAGCAGCTTGGACTTCGTGGGCACCGGGGAGCTGTTTTTT.

The chain joins TRBV7-2 to TRBJ2-3; the D is unclear. This CDR3 comprises 13 residues. Deletions cut 0 bases from V and 4 bases from J, with 5 bases between. Germline assignment: CDR1 SGHTA and CDR2 FQGNSA. For the CDR3, the DNA is TGTGCCAGCAGCTTAGCCCCGCCAGATACGCAGTATTTT. This translates into CASSLAPPDTQYF.

This clonotype was counted at least ten times. The genes are TRBV29-1 and TRBJ1-6; D not certain. Looked up from germline, CDR1 is SQVTM and CDR2 is ANQGSEA. CDR3 size: 14 residues. V was shortened by 5 bases and J by 0 bases, with 8 bases between the two germline ends. CDR3 sequence: CSVSESSYNSPLHF. CDR3 bases: TGCAGCGTTTCGGAGAGCTCCTATAATTCACCCCTCCACTTT.

This clonotype is deemed medium-sized. The gene calls are TRBV27 and TRBJ1-6, with D maybe TRBD1 (5 bases). The CDR3 contains 16 residues. Trimming pared 3 bases from V and 9 bases from J, leaving 18 bases between. Germline V lookup: CDR1 MNHEY, CDR2 SMNVEV (reference sequence). CDR3 residues: CASSLYQGELSSPLHF. The CDR3 DNA sequence: TGTGCCAGCAGTTTGTACCAGGGAGAGTTGAGTTCACCCCTCCACTTT.

Many counts were recorded for this clonotype. This sequence joins TRBV3-1 and TRBJ2-2; TRBD1 matches 11 bases. The CDR3 contains 16 residues. Germline-derived CDR1 and CDR2 are LGHDT and YNNKEL (reference sequence). V lost 8 bases, J lost 6 bases, and 11 bases stayed unmatched. In DNA, the CDR3 is TGTGCCAGCGTCGGGACTCCGGGACAGGGGGCCGGGGAGCTGTTTTTT. This sequence encodes CASVGTPGQGAGELFF.

This clonotype was counted a few times. The V call is TRBV24-1, the J call TRBJ2-5; D gene unclear. Looked up from germline, CDR1 is KGHDR and CDR2 is SFDVKD. Trimming cost V 5 bases and J 3 bases, with 6 bases left between them. The CDR3 covers 12 residues. CDR3 loop: CATSGPEETQYF. The CDR3 nucleotides read TGTGCCACCAGTGGTCCAGAAGAGACCCAGTACTTC.

This clonotype occurred many times. The rearrangement links TRBV7-2 to TRBJ1-2; TRBD1 might be the D (5 bases). Germline V gene data show CDR1 as SGHTA and CDR2 as FQGNSA. The length of the CDR3 is 14 residues. V lost 0 bases to trimming and J lost 6 bases, with 11 bases between them. This chain's CDR3 is CASSLAGQFHGYTF. In DNA form, the CDR3 reads TGTGCCAGCAGCTTAGCGGGGCAGTTTCATGGCTACACCTTC.

The rearrangement uses TRBV7-2 and TRBJ1-6, with 9 bases identical to TRBD1. Losses at the gene ends were 3 bases for V and 10 bases for J; bases not matched to a gene: 7. CDR1 SGHTA and CDR2 FQGNSA come from the germline V gene. This CDR3 spans 15 amino acids. This CDR3 is CASSFRTGAESPLHF. CDR3 sequence (DNA): TGTGCCAGCAGCTTTCGGACAGGGGCGGAGTCACCCCTCCACTTT. Variable domain in full (rest from reference TRBV7-2 and TRBJ1-6): GAGVSQSPSNKVTEKGKDVELRCDPISGHTALYWYRQSLGQGLEFLIYFQGNSAPDKSGLPSDRFSAERTGGSVSTLTIQRTQQEDSAVYLCASSFRTGAESPLHFGNGTRLTVT.

This clonotype occurred many times. This chain joins TRBV7-9 and TRBJ2-7; D possibly corresponds to TRBD2 (6 bases). The CDR3 is 14 amino acids. Germline-derived CDR1 and CDR2 are SEHNR and FQNEAQ (reference sequence). Trimming shortened V by 0 bases and J by 1 base, and 7 bases separated the two germline ends. The CDR3 sequence is CASSLAGGSYEQYF. CDR3 nucleotides: TGTGCCAGCAGCTTAGCGGGGGGTTCCTACGAGCAGTACTTC.

The chain carries TRBV18 and TRBJ2-3, with 10 bases fitting TRBD1. Per the germline V gene, CDR1 is KGHSH and CDR2 is LQKENI. The CDR3 is made up of 15 amino acids. Trimming cost V 6 bases and J 4 bases; bases outside gene matches: 7. CDR3 protein: CASSRDRGTADTQYF. In DNA form, the CDR3 reads TGTGCCAGCTCGCGGGACAGGGGTACAGCAGATACGCAGTATTTT.

This clonotype was seen ten or more times. The chain joins TRBV6-5 to TRBJ1-2; D is unresolved. V was cut by 2 bases and J by 7 bases, with 11 bases left in between. The germline V gene encodes CDR1 MNHEY and CDR2 SVGAGI. This CDR3 contains 13 residues. The CDR3 here is CASSYGAGRGYTF. The CDR3 coding sequence is TGTGCCAGCAGTTACGGCGCAGGCCGTGGCTACACCTTC.

This clonotype was seen repeatedly, ten times or more. The chain recombines TRBV5-1 with TRBJ1-3; 10 positions agree with TRBD1. This CDR3 spans 14 amino acids. The ends lost 4 bases at V and 7 bases at J; junction bases unmatched: 5. Germline CDR1 reads SGHRS; CDR2 reads YFSETQ. The chain's CDR3 is CASSPGQGGNTIYF. In DNA, the CDR3 is TGCGCCAGCAGCCCCGGACAGGGGGGGAACACCATATATTTT.

This clonotype came up many times. The J gene is TRBJ2-5, the V gene TRBV28, with D unclear. The CDR3 is made up of 18 amino acids. Trimming removed 3 bases from V and 5 bases from J, with 25 bases in between. The V gene's germline CDR1 is MDHEN and CDR2 SYDVKM. The CDR3 sequence is CASSFAAQRTEVGETQYF. Written as DNA, the CDR3 is TGTGCCAGCAGTTTCGCGGCCCAGCGTACGGAAGTTGGGGAGACCCAGTACTTC.

This clonotype showed up many times. The chain recombines TRBV24-1 with TRBJ2-3, with TRBD2 as a possible D gene (6 bases). The CDR3 has 16 amino acids. Germline CDR1 KGHDR, CDR2 SFDVKD. The V end was cut by 1 base, the J end by 6 bases, with 16 bases between. The CDR3 nucleotides are TGTGCCACCAGTGATTTAGAGAGCGGAGGGAGGGATACGCAGTATTTT. Translation: CATSDLESGGRDTQYF.

The chain links TRBV10-3 to TRBJ2-7, with 9 bases aligning to TRBD1. Germline CDR1 and CDR2: ENHRY and SYGVKD. V was clipped by 3 bases and J by 3 bases; unmatched bases: 6. The length of the CDR3 is 15 residues. For the CDR3, the DNA is TGTGCCATCAGTGATGTGGGACAGGGCGACTACGAGCAGTACTTC. This sequence encodes CAISDVGQGDYEQYF.

This clonotype was seen ten or more times. The CDR3 is CASSEALRAGGPYEQYF. The CDR3 nucleotides read TGTGCCAGCAGTGAAGCGCTGAGAGCGGGGGGCCCCTACGAGCAGTACTTC. This sequence joins TRBV2 and TRBJ2-7; TRBD2 matches at 9 bases. CDR1 and CDR2 (germline): SNHLY, FYNNEI. The J segment lost 2 bases and the V segment lost 0 bases, leaving 8 bases of the junction unmatched. The CDR3 has 17 amino acids. Together with reference TRBV2 and TRBJ2-7, the CDR3 gives the full variable domain: EPEVTQTPSHQVTQMGQEVILRCVPISNHLYFYWYRQILGQKVEFLVSFYNNEISEKSEIFDDQFSVERPDGSNFTLKIRSTKLEDSAMYFCASSEALRAGGPYEQYFGPGTRLTVT.

This clonotype appeared many times. The V and J genes are TRBV29-1 and TRBJ2-7; TRBD1 agrees at 10 bases. Looked up from germline, CDR1 is SQVTM and CDR2 is ANQGSEA. This CDR3 is built from 14 residues. V lost 4 bases and J lost 1; bases outside the gene matches: 4. CDR3 coding DNA: TGCAGCGTTGCCGGGACAGGGGTATCCTACGAGCAGTACTTC. It specifies CSVAGTGVSYEQYF.